The rows below give T cell receptor beta chains drawn from one sample of a study of cytomegalovirus exposure and HLA in healthy donors. Clones were read by immunoSEQ multiplex PCR, and TCRdb kept only the in-frame ones, dropping some. The table has more than 100,000 clones, more than 70% seen once. Sequenced: PBMCs. Every receptor here comes from a woman in her fifties or sixties in good health and CMV-seronegative. Both conserved end residues are trimmed from each CDR3.

TRBV4-2	TRBJ1-2	ASSQGTGVLSYT
TRBV4-1	TRBJ2-1	ASSQPTSGGAREQF
TRBV6-5	TRBJ2-7	ASSASGGAREQY
TRBV5-1	TRBJ2-7	ASSSTGQGNPYEQY
TRBV7-9	TRBJ1-4	ASSLGGTGDEEKLF
TRBV2	TRBJ2-1	ASSGQVSYNEQF
TRBV5-4	TRBJ1-6	ASSPVSGRDNSPLH
TRBV4-2	TRBJ1-2	ASSQEGQTAGGYT
TRBV11-2	TRBJ1-3	ASSRTDSGNTIY
TRBV11-1	TRBJ2-5	ASSSFGGDKETQY
TRBV27	TRBJ2-2	ASRRSGGADGELF
TRBV28	TRBJ2-7	ASSLGGGKPYEQY
TRBV4-1	TRBJ2-1	ASSFPGGGNEQF
TRBV6-1	TRBJ2-1	ASSERLDRGGGEQF
TRBV5-1	TRBJ2-7	ASSGPGTYEQY
TRBV2	TRBJ2-1	ASSLTGLAGGLYNEQF
TRBV5-1	.	ASSFSAGTYEQY
TRBV11-2	.	ASSLPPFLEINYEQY
TRBV27	TRBJ1-2	ASSSQPTGVPYGYT
TRBV27	TRBJ2-1	ASSLSQSGTYNEQF
TRBV28	TRBJ1-4	AAGDRGSEKLF
TRBV5-6	TRBJ2-5	ASSFRQGQETQY
TRBV19	TRBJ2-1	ASMGGQRRNEQF
TRBV6-1	TRBJ2-2	ATKRQGVVWELF
TRBV7-3	TRBJ2-2	ASSLTGPGLALNTGELF
TRBV11-2	TRBJ1-2	ASSPGLGYGYT
TRBV4-1	TRBJ2-2	ASSHLSGELF
TRBV28	TRBJ2-7	ASMRSSYEQY
TRBV7-9	TRBJ2-1	ASSLGGTGDSEQF
TRBV6-1	TRBJ2-5	ASSDRTGTAETQY
TRBV5-6	TRBJ2-1	ASSSGSSEQF
TRBV5-5	TRBJ1-5	ASSPIQGGQAPQH
TRBV6-1	TRBJ2-2	ASSEVGGTGELF
TRBV5-1	TRBJ1-1	ASRGGSGTDNTEAF
TRBV28	TRBJ1-1	ASILDPSGYTEAF